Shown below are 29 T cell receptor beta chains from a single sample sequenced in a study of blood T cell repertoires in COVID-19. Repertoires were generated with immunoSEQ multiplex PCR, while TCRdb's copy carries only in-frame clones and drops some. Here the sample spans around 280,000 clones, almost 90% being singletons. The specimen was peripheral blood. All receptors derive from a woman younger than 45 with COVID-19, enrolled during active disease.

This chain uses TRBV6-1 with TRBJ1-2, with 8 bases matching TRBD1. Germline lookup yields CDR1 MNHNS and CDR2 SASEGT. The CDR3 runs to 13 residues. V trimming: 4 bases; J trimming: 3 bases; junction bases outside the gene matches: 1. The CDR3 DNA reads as TGTGCCAGCAGTGGCAGGGGGCACTATGGCTACACCTTC. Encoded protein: CASSGRGHYGYTF.

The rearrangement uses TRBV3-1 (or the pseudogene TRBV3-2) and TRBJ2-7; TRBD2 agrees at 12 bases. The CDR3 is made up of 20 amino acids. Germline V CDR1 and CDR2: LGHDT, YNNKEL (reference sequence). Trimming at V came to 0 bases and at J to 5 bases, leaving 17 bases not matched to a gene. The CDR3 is CASSQDPQLAGGSSFHEQYF. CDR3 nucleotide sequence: TGTGCCAGCAGCCAAGACCCACAACTAGCGGGAGGTAGCTCGTTTCACGAGCAGTACTTC.

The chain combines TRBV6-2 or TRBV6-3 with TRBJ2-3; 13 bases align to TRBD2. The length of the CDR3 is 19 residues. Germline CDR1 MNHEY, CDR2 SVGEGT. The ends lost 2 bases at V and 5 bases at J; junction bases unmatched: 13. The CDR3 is CASSYLGLAGVGRGDTQYF. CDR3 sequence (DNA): TGTGCCAGCAGTTACCTCGGACTAGCGGGAGTAGGAAGGGGAGATACGCAGTATTTT.

Here the CDR3 reads CASSLHDEQYF. The CDR3 coding sequence is TGTGCCAGCAGCTTACATGACGAGCAGTACTTC. The gene calls are TRBV7-2 and TRBJ2-7; unclear D gene. The CDR3 sequence is 11 residues long. The germline V gene encodes CDR1 SGHTA and CDR2 FQGNSA. Trimming pared 2 bases from V and 5 bases from J, leaving 4 bases between.

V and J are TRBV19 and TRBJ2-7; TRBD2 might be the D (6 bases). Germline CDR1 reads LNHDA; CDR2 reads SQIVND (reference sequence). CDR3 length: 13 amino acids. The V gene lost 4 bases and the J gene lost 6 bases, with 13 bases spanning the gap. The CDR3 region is CASSTPYGGEQYF. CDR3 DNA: TGTGCCAGTAGTACCCCCTACGGGGGCGAGCAGTACTTC.

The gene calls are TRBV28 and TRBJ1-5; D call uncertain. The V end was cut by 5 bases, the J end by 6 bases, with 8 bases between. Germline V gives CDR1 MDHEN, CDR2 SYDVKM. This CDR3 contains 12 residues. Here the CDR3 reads CASSEGPQPQHF. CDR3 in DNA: TGTGCCAGCAGTGAGGGCCCTCAGCCCCAGCATTTT.

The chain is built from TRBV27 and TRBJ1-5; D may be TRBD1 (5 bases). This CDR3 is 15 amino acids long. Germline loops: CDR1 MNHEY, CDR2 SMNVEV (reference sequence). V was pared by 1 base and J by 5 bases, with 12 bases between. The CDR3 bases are TGTGCCAGCAGTTTATTGGGGCAGGGTTATCAGCCCCAGCATTTT. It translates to CASSLLGQGYQPQHF.

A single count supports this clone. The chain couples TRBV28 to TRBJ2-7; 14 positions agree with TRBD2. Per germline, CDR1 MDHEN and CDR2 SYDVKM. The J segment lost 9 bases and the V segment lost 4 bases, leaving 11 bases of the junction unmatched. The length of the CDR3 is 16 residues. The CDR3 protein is CASSSTSSGTSGRQYF. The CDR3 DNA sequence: TGTGCCAGCAGTTCCACATCGTCCGGGACTAGCGGGAGGCAGTACTTC.

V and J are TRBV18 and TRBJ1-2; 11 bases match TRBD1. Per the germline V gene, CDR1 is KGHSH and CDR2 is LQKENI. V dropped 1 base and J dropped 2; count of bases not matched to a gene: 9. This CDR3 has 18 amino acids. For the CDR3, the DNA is TGTGCCAGCTCACCACTAGGACAGGGGGCGCAAAGAAACTATGGCTACACCTTC. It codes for CASSPLGQGAQRNYGYTF.

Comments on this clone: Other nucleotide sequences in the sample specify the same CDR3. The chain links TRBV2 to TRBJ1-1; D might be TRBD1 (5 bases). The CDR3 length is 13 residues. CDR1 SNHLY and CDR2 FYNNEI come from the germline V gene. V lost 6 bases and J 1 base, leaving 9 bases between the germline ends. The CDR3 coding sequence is TGTGCCAGCAGCCGGGACTGGAACACTGAAGCTTTCTTT. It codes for CASSRDWNTEAFF.

CDR3 sequence: CASSIGLAGVGITGELFF. The CDR3 DNA sequence: TGTGCCAGTAGTATAGGACTAGCGGGAGTGGGGATCACCGGGGAGCTGTTTTTT. The rearrangement links TRBV19 to TRBJ2-2, with 12 positions matching TRBD2. Unmatched junction bases numbered 7, after V lost 1 base and J lost 4 bases. Germline assignment: CDR1 LNHDA and CDR2 SQIVND (reference sequence). The CDR3 extends over 18 amino acids.

CDR3 DNA: TGTGCCAGCAGTTTTCCAGGCGATTCCAAAAACATTCAGTACTTC. Translating gives CASSFPGDSKNIQYF. The genes are TRBV28 and TRBJ2-4; no clear D. CDR1 is MDHEN and CDR2 is SYDVKM in the germline V gene. Trimming took 3 bases from V and 2 from J, leaving 11 bases between them. The CDR3 is 15 amino acids.

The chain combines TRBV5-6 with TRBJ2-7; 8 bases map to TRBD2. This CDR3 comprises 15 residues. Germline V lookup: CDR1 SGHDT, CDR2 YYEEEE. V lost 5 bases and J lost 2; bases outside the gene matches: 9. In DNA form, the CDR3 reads TGTGCCAGCAGATACGGGACTAGATCCCCCTACGAGCAGTACTTC. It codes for CASRYGTRSPYEQYF.

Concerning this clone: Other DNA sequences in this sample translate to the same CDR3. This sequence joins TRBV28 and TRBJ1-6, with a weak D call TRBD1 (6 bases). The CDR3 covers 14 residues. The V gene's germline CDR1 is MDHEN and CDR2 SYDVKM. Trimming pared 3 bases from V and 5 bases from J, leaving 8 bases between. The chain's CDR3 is CASSLTGHNSPLHF. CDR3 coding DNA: TGTGCCAGCAGTTTGACAGGCCATAATTCACCCCTCCACTTT. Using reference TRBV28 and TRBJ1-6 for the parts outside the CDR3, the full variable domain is DVKVTQSSRYLVKRTGEKVFLECVQDMDHENMFWYRQDPGLGLRLIYFSYDVKMKEKGDIPEGYSVSREKKERFSLILESASTNQTSMYLCASSLTGHNSPLHFGNGTRLTVT.

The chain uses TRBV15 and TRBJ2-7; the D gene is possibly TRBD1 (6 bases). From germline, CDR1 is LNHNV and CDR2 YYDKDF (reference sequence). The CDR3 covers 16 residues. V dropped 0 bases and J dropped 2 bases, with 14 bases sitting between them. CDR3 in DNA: TGTGCCACCAGCAGAGAAACAGGGCTATCAACCTACGAGCAGTACTTC. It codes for CATSRETGLSTYEQYF.

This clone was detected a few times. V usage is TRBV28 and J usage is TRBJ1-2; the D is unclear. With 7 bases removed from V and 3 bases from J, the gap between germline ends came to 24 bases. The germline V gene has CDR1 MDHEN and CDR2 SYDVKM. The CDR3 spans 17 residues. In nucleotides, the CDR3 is TGTGCCAGCACCCCCCCACTACCAACGGGGAACCACTATGGCTACACCTTC. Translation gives CASTPPLPTGNHYGYTF.

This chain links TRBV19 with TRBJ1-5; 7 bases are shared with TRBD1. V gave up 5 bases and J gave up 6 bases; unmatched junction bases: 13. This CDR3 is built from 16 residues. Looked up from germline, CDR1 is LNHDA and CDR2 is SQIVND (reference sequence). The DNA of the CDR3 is TGTGCCAGTAGTTTCGGACAGGTGGGCTACGGTCAGCCCCAGCATTTT. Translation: CASSFGQVGYGQPQHF.

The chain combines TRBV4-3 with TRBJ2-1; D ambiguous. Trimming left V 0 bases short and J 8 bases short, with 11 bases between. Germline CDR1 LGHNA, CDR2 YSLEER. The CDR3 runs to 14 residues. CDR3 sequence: CASSQDGFLDEQFF. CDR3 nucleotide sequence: TGCGCCAGCAGCCAAGATGGTTTTCTAGATGAGCAGTTCTTC.

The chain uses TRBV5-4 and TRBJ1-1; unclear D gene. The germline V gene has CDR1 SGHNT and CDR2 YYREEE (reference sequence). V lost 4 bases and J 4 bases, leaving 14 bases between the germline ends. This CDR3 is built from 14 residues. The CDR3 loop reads CASSQEVLGTEAFF. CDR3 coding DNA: TGTGCCAGCAGCCAAGAGGTATTAGGCACTGAAGCTTTCTTT. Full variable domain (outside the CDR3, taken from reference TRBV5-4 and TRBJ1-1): ETGVTQSPTHLIKTRGQQVTLRCSSQSGHNTVSWYQQALGQGPQFIFQYYREEENGRGNFPPRFSGLQFPNYSSELNVNALELDDSALYLCASSQEVLGTEAFFGQGTRLTVV.

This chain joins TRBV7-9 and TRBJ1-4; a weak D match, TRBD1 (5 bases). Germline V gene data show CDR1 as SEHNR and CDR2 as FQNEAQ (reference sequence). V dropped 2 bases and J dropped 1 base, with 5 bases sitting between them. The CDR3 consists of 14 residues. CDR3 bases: TGTGCCAGCAGCTTAAGGGGAACTAATGAAAAACTGTTTTTT. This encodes CASSLRGTNEKLFF.

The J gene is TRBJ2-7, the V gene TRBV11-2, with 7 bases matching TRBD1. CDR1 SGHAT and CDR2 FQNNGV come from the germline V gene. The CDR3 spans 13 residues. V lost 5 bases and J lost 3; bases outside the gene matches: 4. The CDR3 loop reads CASSPGQNYEQYF. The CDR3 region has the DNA TGTGCCAGCAGCCCGGGACAGAACTACGAGCAGTACTTC.

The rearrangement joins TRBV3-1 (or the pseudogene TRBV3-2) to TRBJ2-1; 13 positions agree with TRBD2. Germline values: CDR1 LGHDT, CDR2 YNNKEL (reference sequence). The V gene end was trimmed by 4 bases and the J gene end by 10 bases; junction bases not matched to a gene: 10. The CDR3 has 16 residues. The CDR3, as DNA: TGTGCCAGCAGCCGCCTACTAGCGGGAGGGCCGGGGGAGCAGTTCTTC. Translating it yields CASSRLLAGGPGEQFF.

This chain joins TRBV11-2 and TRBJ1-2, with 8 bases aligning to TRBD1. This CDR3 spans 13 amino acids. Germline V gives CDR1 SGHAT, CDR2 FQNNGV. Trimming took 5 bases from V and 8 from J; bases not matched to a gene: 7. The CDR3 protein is CASSHGQGLGYTF. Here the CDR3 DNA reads TGTGCCAGCAGCCACGGACAGGGTTTAGGCTACACCTTC.

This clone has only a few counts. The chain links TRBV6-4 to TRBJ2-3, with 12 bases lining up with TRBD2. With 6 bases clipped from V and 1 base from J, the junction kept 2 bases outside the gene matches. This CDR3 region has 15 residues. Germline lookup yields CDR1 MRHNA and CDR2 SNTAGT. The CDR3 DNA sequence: TGTGCCAGCAGCCGACTAGCGGGAGGCACAGATACGCAGTATTTT. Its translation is CASSRLAGGTDTQYF.

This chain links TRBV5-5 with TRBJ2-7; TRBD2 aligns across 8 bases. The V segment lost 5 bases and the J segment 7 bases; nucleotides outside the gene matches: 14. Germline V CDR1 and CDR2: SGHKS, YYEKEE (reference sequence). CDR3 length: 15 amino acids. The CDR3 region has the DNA TGTGCCAGCAGTCCTACACTAGCGGCCTCGGGGGAGCAGTACTTC. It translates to CASSPTLAASGEQYF.

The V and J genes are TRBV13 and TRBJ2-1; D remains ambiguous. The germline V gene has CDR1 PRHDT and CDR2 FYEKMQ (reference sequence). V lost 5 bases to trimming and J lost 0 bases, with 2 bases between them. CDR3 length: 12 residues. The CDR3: CASSLSYNEQFF. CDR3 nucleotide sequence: TGTGCCAGCAGCCTCTCCTACAATGAGCAGTTCTTC.

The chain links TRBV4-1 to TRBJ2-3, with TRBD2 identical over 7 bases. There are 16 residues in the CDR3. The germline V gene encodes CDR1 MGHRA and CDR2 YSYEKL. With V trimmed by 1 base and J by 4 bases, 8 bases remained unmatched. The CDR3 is CASSQVDTSAADTQYF. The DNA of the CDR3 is TGCGCCAGCAGCCAAGTAGACACTAGCGCTGCAGATACGCAGTATTTT.

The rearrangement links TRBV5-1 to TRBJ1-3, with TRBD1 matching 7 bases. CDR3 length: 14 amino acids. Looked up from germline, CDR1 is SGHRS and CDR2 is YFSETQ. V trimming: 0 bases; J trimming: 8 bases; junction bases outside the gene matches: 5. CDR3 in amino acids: CASSLGQGAHTIYF. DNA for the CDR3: TGCGCCAGCAGCTTGGGACAGGGAGCGCACACCATATATTTT.

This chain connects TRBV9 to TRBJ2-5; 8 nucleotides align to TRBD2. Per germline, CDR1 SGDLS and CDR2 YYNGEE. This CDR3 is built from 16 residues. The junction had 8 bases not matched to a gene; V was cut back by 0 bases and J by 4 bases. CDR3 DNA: TGTGCCAGCAGCGTAGCGGGGGGGTCCCCCCCAGAGACCCAGTACTTC. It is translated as CASSVAGGSPPETQYF.